This T cell receptor (beta chain) was observed in a study of early T cells in non-severe SARS-CoV-2 infection. The germline CDR1 and CDR2 sequences are SQVTM and ANQGSEA. The CDR3 sequence is 13 residues long. V lost 5 bases and J 2 bases, leaving 13 bases between the germline ends. In TCRdb, the 5' RACE reads were re-called with MiXCR into one record per CDR3 protein. In the table there are about 48,000 distinct CDR3 sequences, approximately 9.8% of which are singletons. The sequenced material came from whole blood. V usage is TRBV29-1 and J usage is TRBJ2-7; maybe TRBD1 (6 bases). The TCR comes from an adult who was a healthcare worker with PCR-confirmed SARS-CoV-2 infection or an uninfected control (not recorded which). CDR3 in amino acids: CSVTSQGPYEQYF. Written as DNA, the CDR3 is TGCAGCGTTACTTCCCAGGGGCCCTACGAGCAGTACTTC.